The TCR beta chain described here comes from a study of shared clonotypes between healthy human individuals. Naive CD8 populations comprised CD45RO-negative cells positively selected for CCR7, excluding terminally differentiated effector memory CD45RA+ cells. This clone is a singleton in its sample. TCRdb keeps only in-frame clones here, not all; method: immunoSEQ multiplex PCR. The profile shows hundreds of thousands of clones, 90% to 97% of them singletons. This CDR3 spans 13 amino acids. Trimming stripped 4 bases from V and 12 bases from J, with 19 bases between. The V gene's germline CDR1 is MGHRA and CDR2 YSYEKL.

Sequencing input: naive CD8+ T cells sorted from blood. The rearrangement uses TRBV4-1 and TRBJ2-7, with D tentatively TRBD2 (5 bases). This TCR came from a woman aged 25 to 39 in good health. The CDR3 is CASSPSDLAQRYF. The DNA for the CDR3 is TGCGCCAGCAGCCCCTCGGACTTGGCTCAGCGGTACTTC.